A selection of T cell receptor beta chains follows, all from one sample in a study of cytomegalovirus exposure and HLA in healthy donors. This table comes from immunoSEQ multiplex PCR, and its TCRdb copy is limited to in-frame clones, with some not included. Among about 120,000 clones listed, around 84% were seen once. Sequenced material: PBMCs. The receptors shown here come from a woman under 40 in good health and CMV-seronegative. The CDR3 runs from the conserved cysteine through the conserved F or W. D genes are given only for firm matches. Clone size is stated in some rows and not others, as once, few, many or a class when expanded.

TRBV4-1	TRBJ2-5	.	.	CASSQDSLRRETQYF	TGCGCCAGCAGCCAAGATTCACTCCGGCGGGAGACCCAGTACTTC
TRBV6-4	TRBJ1-5	.	many	CASSDRQGLGRGRKDTNQPQHF	TGTGCCAGCAGTGACCGTCAGGGCCTCGGGAGGGGTCGGAAAGATACTAATCAGCCCCAGCATTTT
TRBV30	TRBJ1-3	.	once	CAWSDFGRSSGNTIYF	TGTGCCTGGAGTGATTTTGGCCGAAGCTCTGGAAACACCATATATTTT
TRBV7-9	TRBJ1-4	.	.	CASSQDTDKKLFF	TGTGCCAGCAGCCAAGACACGGATAAAAAACTGTTTTTT
TRBV7-2	TRBJ2-3	.	.	CASSPPREDTQYF	TGTGCCAGCAGCCCCCCACGCGAAGATACGCAGTATTTT
TRBV5-1	TRBJ2-1	TRBD2	.	CASSLPRTSDLNEQFF	TGCGCCAGCAGCTTGCCCCGGACTAGCGATCTCAATGAGCAGTTCTTC
TRBV28	TRBJ1-5	.	.	CASKRYSNQPQHF	TGTGCCAGCAAGCGGTATAGCAATCAGCCCCAGCATTTT
TRBV6-5	TRBJ1-2	.	.	CASSPLQGTYGYTF	TGTGCCAGCAGCCCCCTGCAGGGGACCTATGGCTACACCTTC
TRBV14	TRBJ1-6	.	.	CASSHYRGREGSSPLHF	TGTGCCAGCAGCCACTATAGGGGCAGGGAGGGGAGCTCACCCCTCCACTTT
TRBV29-1	TRBJ1-3	TRBD1	.	CSCQGGSNTIYF	TGCAGCTGTCAAGGGGGCTCAAACACCATATATTTT
TRBV7-9	TRBJ2-7	.	.	CASSLSTDYEQYF	TGTGCCAGCAGCTTATCGACAGACTACGAGCAGTACTTC
TRBV7-3	TRBJ1-1	.	.	CASSLTFSGEAFF	TGTGCCAGCAGCTTAACGTTTTCGGGTGAAGCTTTCTTT
TRBV10-2	TRBJ2-7	TRBD2	few	CASSAHSTGTSGHWEQYF	TGCGCCAGCAGTGCCCATTCGACCGGGACTAGCGGCCATTGGGAGCAGTACTTC
TRBV11-2	TRBJ1-4	.	.	CASSPGTEQDEKLFF	TGTGCCAGCAGCCCCGGAACGGAACAGGATGAAAAACTGTTTTTT
TRBV5-1	TRBJ2-1	.	.	CASSLRPAVVNEQFF	TGCGCCAGCAGCTTGCGGCCAGCGGTAGTAAATGAGCAGTTCTTC
TRBV11-3	TRBJ2-2	.	.	CASSLAGPYTGELFF	TGTGCCAGCAGCCTGGCGGGGCCGTACACCGGGGAGCTGTTTTTT
TRBV6-1	TRBJ1-2	.	.	CASSRTANYGYTF	TGTGCCAGCAGTAGGACAGCTAACTATGGCTACACCTTC
TRBV28	TRBJ1-4	.	.	CASRGAGGGPNEKLFF	TGTGCCAGCAGGGGCGCGGGGGGGGGCCCTAATGAAAAACTGTTTTTT
TRBV28	TRBJ2-5	TRBD1	.	CASSSAGQGRETQYF	TGTGCCAGCAGCTCCGCGGGACAGGGGAGAGAGACCCAGTACTTC
TRBV7-2	TRBJ2-3	.	few	CASSAPTSGADTQYF	TGTGCCAGCAGCGCACCGACCTCGGGTGCAGATACGCAGTATTTT
TRBV11-2	TRBJ2-5	.	.	CASSLVLGGEETQYF	TGTGCCAGCAGCTTAGTCTTAGGGGGGGAAGAGACCCAGTACTTC
TRBV6-5	TRBJ1-2	.	few	CASSDRPYGYTF	TGTGCCAGCTCTGACAGGCCCTATGGCTACACCTTC
TRBV7-2	TRBJ1-2	.	once	CASSLGLSGYGYTF	TGTGCCAGCAGCCTAGGTCTTTCGGGCTATGGCTACACCTTC
TRBV6-1	TRBJ1-5	.	.	CASSEGLIGSNQPQHF	TGTGCCAGCAGTGAAGGCCTGATCGGGAGCAATCAGCCCCAGCATTTT
TRBV27	TRBJ1-6	TRBD1	.	CASSLGTDHSPLHF	TGTGCCAGCAGTTTGGGGACAGATCATTCACCCCTCCACTTT
TRBV5-5	TRBJ1-1	.	few	CASSLYSTEAFF	TGTGCCAGCAGCTTGTATAGCACTGAAGCTTTCTTT
TRBV9	TRBJ1-1	.	.	CASREGGDPNTEAFF	TGTGCCAGCAGGGAAGGAGGGGACCCGAACACTGAAGCTTTCTTT
TRBV29-1	TRBJ2-1	.	.	CSEQESSYNEQFF	TGCAGCGAGCAAGAGAGCTCCTACAATGAGCAGTTCTTC
TRBV30	TRBJ1-1	TRBD1	few	CAWNRGNGEAFF	TGTGCCTGGAACAGGGGGAACGGTGAAGCTTTCTTT
TRBV5-6	TRBJ2-7	TRBD1	.	CASSLDYGQVHYEQYF	TGTGCCAGCAGCTTGGACTACGGACAGGTTCATTACGAGCAGTACTTC
TRBV28	TRBJ2-3	TRBD2	.	CASSPLRLADSTDTQYF	TGTGCCAGCAGTCCGCTCCGACTAGCGGATAGCACAGATACGCAGTATTTT
TRBV28	TRBJ1-5	.	.	CASSLYSSSNQPQHF	TGTGCCAGCAGTTTGTACTCCTCGAGCAATCAGCCCCAGCATTTT
TRBV7-6	TRBJ1-2	.	.	CASSFKQGYGYTF	TGTGCCAGCAGCTTTAAACAGGGCTATGGCTACACCTTC
TRBV11-2	TRBJ2-7	TRBD2	.	CASSTTSGLTYGQYF	TGTGCCAGCAGCACCACTAGCGGACTTACCTACGGGCAGTACTTC
TRBV7-2	TRBJ1-5	TRBD1	few	CASSLAVTGTGNQPQHF	TGTGCCAGCAGCTTAGCAGTGACAGGGACTGGCAATCAGCCCCAGCATTTT
TRBV12-5	TRBJ2-1	.	.	CASGLVVGTFYNEQFF	TGTGCTAGTGGTTTGGTTGTAGGGACTTTCTACAATGAGCAGTTCTTC
TRBV25-1	TRBJ1-2	TRBD1	.	CASSEFDRGSHGYTF	TGTGCCAGCAGTGAATTTGACAGGGGCTCTCATGGCTACACCTTC
TRBV30	TRBJ2-3	TRBD2	.	CAWSLAGGTDTQYF	TGTGCCTGGAGTCTAGCGGGGGGCACAGATACGCAGTATTTT
TRBV6-5	TRBJ2-2	.	few	CASSYSVQGNTGELFF	TGTGCCAGCAGTTACTCGGTCCAGGGGAACACCGGGGAGCTGTTTTTT
TRBV7-9	TRBJ1-1	.	.	CASSLGGGGGNTEAFF	TGTGCCAGCAGCTTGGGGGGCGGGGGCGGGAACACTGAAGCTTTCTTT
TRBV6-5	TRBJ1-1	.	once	CASSSGGAGLTEAFF	TGTGCCAGCAGCTCCGGGGGAGCAGGACTCACTGAAGCTTTCTTT
TRBV30	TRBJ2-3	.	few	CAWSGSSKADTQYF	TGTGCCTGGAGCGGGAGTAGTAAAGCAGATACGCAGTATTTT
TRBV15	TRBJ1-5	TRBD1	.	CATSRTGTGNQPQHF	TGTGCCACCAGCAGGACCGGGACAGGAAATCAGCCCCAGCATTTT
TRBV7-9	TRBJ1-1	TRBD1	.	CASSLATGENTEAFF	TGTGCCAGCAGCTTAGCAACAGGGGAAAACACTGAAGCTTTCTTT
TRBV15	TRBJ2-7	.	.	CATSMPEHETISYEQYF	TGTGCCACCAGCATGCCAGAACACGAAACTATATCCTACGAGCAGTACTTC
TRBV15	TRBJ1-2	TRBD1	once	CATSRGQELNYGYTF	TGTGCCACCAGCAGGGGACAGGAACTAAACTATGGCTACACCTTC
TRBV25-1	TRBJ2-5	.	.	CASSDSVQETQYF	TGTGCCAGCAGTGACAGCGTCCAAGAGACCCAGTACTTC
TRBV5-4	TRBJ2-3	TRBD1	few	CASSPTGGRWDTQYF	TGTGCCAGCAGTCCTACAGGGGGACGGTGGGATACGCAGTATTTT
TRBV2	TRBJ1-1	.	.	CASSARGKDTEAFF	TGTGCCAGCAGTGCTAGGGGAAAGGACACTGAAGCTTTCTTT
TRBV4-1	TRBJ2-7	.	once	CASSQGTVLPSYEQYF	TGCGCCAGCAGCCAAGGCACAGTCCTTCCCTCCTACGAGCAGTACTTC
TRBV2	TRBJ2-1	TRBD2	.	CASSPRLISGRRANEQFF	TGTGCCAGCAGTCCTCGTTTAATTAGCGGGAGGCGGGCCAATGAGCAGTTCTTC
TRBV28	TRBJ1-2	TRBD1	.	CASSSGTGGYWYGYTF	TGTGCCAGCAGCTCCGGGACAGGGGGCTATTGGTATGGCTACACCTTC